Sequencing of this TCR beta chain was carried out in a study of identical twins. General study findings and limits: The analysis was cross-sectional rather than longitudinal within donors.

As for this clonotype: The antigen remains undetermined.

TCRdb independently ran MiXCR on the 5' RACE reads; one entry per CDR3 protein. The data show hundreds of thousands of distinct CDR3 sequences, with over 9% seen just once and around 6.9% held by the top ten. V was shortened by 0 bases and J by 5 bases, with 4 bases between the two germline ends. This CDR3 has 11 amino acids. Germline V gene lookup returns CDR1 DFQATT and CDR2 SNEGSKA (reference sequence). These data were likewise used in another study, on yellow fever vaccine responses in identical twins.

The source is a woman aged 18-29 years in good health. J is TRBJ1-2 and V is TRBV20-1; D uncertain. What was sequenced was CD8+ T cells sorted from blood. The CDR3 here is CSAREEYGYTF. The CDR3 DNA follows: TGCAGTGCTAGAGAAGAGTATGGCTACACCTTC.